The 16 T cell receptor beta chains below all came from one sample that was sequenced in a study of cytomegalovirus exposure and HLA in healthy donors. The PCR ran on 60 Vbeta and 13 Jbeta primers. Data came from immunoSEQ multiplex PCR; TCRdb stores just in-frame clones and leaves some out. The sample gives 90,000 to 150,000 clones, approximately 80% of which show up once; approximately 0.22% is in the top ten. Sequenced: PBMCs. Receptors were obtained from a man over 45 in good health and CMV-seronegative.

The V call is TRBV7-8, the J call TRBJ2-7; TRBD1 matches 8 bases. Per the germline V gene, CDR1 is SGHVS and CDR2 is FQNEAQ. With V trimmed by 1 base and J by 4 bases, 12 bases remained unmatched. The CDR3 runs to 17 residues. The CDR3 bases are TGTGCCAGCAGCTTAGTGGCCGCGTGGACAGGGCGGTACGAGCAGTACTTC. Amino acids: CASSLVAAWTGRYEQYF.

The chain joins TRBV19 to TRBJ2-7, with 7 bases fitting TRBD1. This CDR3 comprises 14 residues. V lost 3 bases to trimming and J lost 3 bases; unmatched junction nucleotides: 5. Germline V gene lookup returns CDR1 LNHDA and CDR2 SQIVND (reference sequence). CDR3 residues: CASSISQGDYEQYF. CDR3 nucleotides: TGTGCCAGTAGTATCAGCCAGGGGGACTACGAGCAGTACTTC.

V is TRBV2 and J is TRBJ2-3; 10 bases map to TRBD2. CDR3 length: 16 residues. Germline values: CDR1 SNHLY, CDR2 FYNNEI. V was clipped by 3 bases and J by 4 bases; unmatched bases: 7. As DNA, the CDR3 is TGTGCCAGCAGTGAGACGCTAGCGGGAGAGGCAGATACGCAGTATTTT. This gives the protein CASSETLAGEADTQYF.

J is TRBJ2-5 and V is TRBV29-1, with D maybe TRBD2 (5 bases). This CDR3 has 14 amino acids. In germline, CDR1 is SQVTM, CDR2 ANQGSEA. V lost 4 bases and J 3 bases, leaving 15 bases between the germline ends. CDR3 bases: TGCAGCGTTGGTTCGGGAATCCCTAAAGAGACCCAGTACTTC. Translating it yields CSVGSGIPKETQYF.

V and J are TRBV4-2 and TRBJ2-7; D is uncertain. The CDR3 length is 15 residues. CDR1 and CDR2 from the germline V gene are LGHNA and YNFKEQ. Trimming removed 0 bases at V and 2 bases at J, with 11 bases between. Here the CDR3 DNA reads TGTGCCAGCAGCCAAGATTGGGCCGAGACCTACGAGCAGTACTTC. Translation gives CASSQDWAETYEQYF.

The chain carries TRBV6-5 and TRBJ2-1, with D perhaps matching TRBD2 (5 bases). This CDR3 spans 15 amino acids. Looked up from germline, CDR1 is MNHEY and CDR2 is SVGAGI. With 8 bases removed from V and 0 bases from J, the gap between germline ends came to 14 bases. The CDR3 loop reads CASRSSQSSYNEQFF. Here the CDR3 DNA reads TGTGCCAGCCGATCTAGCCAGAGCTCCTACAATGAGCAGTTCTTC.

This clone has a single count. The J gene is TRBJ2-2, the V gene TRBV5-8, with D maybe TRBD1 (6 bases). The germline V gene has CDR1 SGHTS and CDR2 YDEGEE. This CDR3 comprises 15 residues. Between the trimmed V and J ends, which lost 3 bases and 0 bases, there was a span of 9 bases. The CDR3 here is CASSSGQTNTGELFF. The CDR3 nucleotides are TGTGCCAGCAGCTCAGGACAGACGAACACCGGGGAGCTGTTTTTT. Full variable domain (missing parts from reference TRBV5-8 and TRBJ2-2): EAGVTQSPTHLIKTRGQQATLRCSPISGHTSVYWYQQALGLGLQFLLWYDEGEERNRGNFPPRFSGRQFPNYSSELNVNALELEDSALYLCASSSGQTNTGELFFGEGSRLTVL.

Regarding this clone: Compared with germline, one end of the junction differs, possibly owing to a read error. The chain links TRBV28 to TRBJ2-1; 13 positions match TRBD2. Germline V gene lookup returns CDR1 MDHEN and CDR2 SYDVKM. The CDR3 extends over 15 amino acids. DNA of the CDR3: TGTCCCAGCAGCTCCAGACTAGCGGGGGGCAATGAGCAGTTCTTC. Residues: CPSSSRLAGGNEQFF.

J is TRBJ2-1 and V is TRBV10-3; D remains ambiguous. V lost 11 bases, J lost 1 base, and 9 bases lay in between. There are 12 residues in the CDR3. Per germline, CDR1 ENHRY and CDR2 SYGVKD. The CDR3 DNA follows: TGTGCCGCGCAAGCTTCCTACAATGAGCAGTTCTTC. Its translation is CAAQASYNEQFF.

CDR3 region: CASSMASLSQETQYF. The CDR3 DNA sequence: TGTGCCAGTAGTATGGCAAGTCTTTCCCAAGAGACCCAGTACTTC. The chain links TRBV19 to TRBJ2-5; D call uncertain. Looked up from germline, CDR1 is LNHDA and CDR2 is SQIVND (reference sequence). This CDR3 contains 15 residues. V was shortened by 3 bases and J by 1 base, with 12 bases between the two germline ends.

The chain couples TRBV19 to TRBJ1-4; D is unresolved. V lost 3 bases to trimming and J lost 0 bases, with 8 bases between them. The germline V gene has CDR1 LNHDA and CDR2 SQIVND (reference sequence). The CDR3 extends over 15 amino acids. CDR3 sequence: CASSMGRSTNEKLFF. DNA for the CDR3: TGTGCCAGTAGTATGGGCCGCTCAACTAATGAAAAACTGTTTTTT.

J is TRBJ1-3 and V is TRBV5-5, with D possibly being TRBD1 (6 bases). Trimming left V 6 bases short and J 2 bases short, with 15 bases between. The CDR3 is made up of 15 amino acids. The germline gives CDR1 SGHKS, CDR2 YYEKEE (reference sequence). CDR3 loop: CASNESPGAGNTIYF. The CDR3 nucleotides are TGTGCCAGCAACGAATCCCCAGGGGCTGGAAACACCATATATTTT.

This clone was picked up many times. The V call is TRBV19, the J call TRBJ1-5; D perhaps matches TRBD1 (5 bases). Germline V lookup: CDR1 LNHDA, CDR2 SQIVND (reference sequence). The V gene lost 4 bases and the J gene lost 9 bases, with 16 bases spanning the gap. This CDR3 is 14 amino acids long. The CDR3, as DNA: TGTGCCAGTAGTAGTCAGGGAGGGATGGGGCCCCAGCATTTT. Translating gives CASSSQGGMGPQHF.

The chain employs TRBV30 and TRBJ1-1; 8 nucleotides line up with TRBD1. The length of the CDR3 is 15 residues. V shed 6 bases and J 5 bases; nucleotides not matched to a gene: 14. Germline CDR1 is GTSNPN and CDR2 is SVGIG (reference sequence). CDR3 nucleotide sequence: TGTGCCTGCCAAAGGGCGGGACAGGAATGGACTGAAGCTTTCTTT. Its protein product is CACQRAGQEWTEAFF.

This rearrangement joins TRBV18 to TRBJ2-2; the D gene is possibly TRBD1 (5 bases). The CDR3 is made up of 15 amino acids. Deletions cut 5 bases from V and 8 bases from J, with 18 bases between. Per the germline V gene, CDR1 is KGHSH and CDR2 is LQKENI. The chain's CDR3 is CASSSLDRTRGELFF. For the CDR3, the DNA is TGTGCCAGCTCATCCCTTGACAGAACGAGGGGGGAGCTGTTTTTT.

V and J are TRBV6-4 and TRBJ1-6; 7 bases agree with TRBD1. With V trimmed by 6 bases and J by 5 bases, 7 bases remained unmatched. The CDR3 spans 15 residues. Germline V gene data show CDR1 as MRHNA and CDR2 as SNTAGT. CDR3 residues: CASRPTGVDNSPLHF. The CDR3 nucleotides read TGTGCCAGCAGACCCACAGGGGTGGATAATTCACCCCTCCACTTT.